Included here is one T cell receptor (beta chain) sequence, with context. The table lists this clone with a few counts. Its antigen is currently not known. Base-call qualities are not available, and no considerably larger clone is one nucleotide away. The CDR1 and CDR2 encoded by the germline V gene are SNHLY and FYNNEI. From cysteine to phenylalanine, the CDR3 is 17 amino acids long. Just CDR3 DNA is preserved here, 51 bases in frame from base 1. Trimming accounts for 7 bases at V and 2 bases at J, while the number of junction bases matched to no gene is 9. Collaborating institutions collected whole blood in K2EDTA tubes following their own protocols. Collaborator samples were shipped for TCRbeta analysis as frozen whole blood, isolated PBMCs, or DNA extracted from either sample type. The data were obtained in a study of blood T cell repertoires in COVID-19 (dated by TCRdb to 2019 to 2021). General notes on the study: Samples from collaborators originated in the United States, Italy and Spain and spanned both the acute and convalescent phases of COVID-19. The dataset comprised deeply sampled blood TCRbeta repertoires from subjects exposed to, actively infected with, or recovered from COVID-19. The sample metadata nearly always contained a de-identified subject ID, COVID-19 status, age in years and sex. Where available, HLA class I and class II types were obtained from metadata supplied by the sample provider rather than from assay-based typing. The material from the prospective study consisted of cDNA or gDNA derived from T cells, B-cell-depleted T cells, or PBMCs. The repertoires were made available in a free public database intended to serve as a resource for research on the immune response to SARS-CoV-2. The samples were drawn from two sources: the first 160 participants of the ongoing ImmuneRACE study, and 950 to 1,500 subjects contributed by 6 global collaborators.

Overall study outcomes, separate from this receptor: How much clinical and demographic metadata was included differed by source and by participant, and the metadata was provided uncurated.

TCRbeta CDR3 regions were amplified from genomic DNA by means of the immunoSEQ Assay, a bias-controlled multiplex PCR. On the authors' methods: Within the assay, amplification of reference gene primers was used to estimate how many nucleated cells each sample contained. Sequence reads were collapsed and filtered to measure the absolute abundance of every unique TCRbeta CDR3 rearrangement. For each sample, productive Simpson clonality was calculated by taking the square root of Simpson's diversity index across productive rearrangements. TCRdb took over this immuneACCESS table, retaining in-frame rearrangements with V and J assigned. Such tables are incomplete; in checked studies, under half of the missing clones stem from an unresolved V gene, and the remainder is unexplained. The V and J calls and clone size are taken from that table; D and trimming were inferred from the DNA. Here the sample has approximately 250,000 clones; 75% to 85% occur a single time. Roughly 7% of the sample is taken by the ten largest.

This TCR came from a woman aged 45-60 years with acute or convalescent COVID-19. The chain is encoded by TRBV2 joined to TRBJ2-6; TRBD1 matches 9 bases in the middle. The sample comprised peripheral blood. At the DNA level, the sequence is TGTGCCAGCAAGGTGGGGACAGGGAATGCTGGGGCCAACGTCCTGACTTTC. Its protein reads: CASKVGTGNAGANVLTF.